These 13 T cell receptor beta chains were sequenced from one sample in a study of response to subunit inactivated influenza vaccine. TCRdb used MiXCR to reprocess the RT-PCR reads, holding one entry per CDR3 protein. The data hold about 800,000 distinct CDR3 sequences, with approximately 21% observed a single time. The sequences come from PBMCs from blood, collected 5 days after vaccination. The receptors originated from a man aged 45 to 65 who received an inactivated influenza vaccine.

This chain links TRBV7-8 with TRBJ1-2; D might be TRBD1 (6 bases). Germline lookup yields CDR1 SGHVS and CDR2 FQNEAQ. The CDR3 extends over 14 amino acids. The germline V and J ends were trimmed by 5 bases and 4 bases, with 14 bases remaining between them. In DNA form, the CDR3 reads TGTGCCAGCAGCGTGAAACAGGGCGGCTATGGCTACACCTTC. Encoded protein: CASSVKQGGYGYTF.

V and J are TRBV12-3 or TRBV12-4 and TRBJ2-3; 7 bases are a match to TRBD2. CDR3 length equals 14 residues. V lost 6 bases to trimming and J lost 6 bases; unmatched junction nucleotides: 9. The CDR3 loop is CASSWSGIPDTQYF. In DNA, the CDR3 is TGTGCCAGCAGCTGGAGCGGGATCCCCGATACGCAGTATTTT.

This clonotype was seen only a few times. The gene calls are TRBV4-1 and TRBJ2-3; a weak D match, TRBD2 (5 bases). CDR3 length: 14 amino acids. Germline-derived CDR1 and CDR2 are MGHRA and YSYEKL. The V gene lost 6 bases and the J gene lost 6 bases, with 16 bases spanning the gap. CDR3 DNA: TGCGCCAGCAGGTTCCTCCTTGGGGAGGATACGCAGTATTTT. Translated: CASRFLLGEDTQYF.

This clonotype was observed at least ten times. This chain links TRBV5-1 with TRBJ2-5; 11 bases align to TRBD1. The CDR3 loop spans 15 amino acids. Germline V gene sequence: CDR1 SGHRS, CDR2 YFSETQ. V shed 7 bases and J 5 bases; nucleotides not matched to a gene: 10. CDR3 residues: CASSKQDRGLETQYF. CDR3 in DNA: TGCGCCAGCTCCAAACAGGACAGGGGGCTGGAGACCCAGTACTTC.

This clonotype occurred a few times. The CDR3, as DNA: TGTGCTACCAAACTCATACGGGACACTGAAGCTTTCTTT. Translating it yields CATKLIRDTEAFF. The chain couples TRBV11-2 to TRBJ1-1; D gene uncertain. Germline V lookup: CDR1 SGHAT, CDR2 FQNNGV. The CDR3 is 13 residues long.

V and J are TRBV25-1 and TRBJ2-7; TRBD2 agrees at 7 bases. In germline, CDR1 is MGHDK, CDR2 SYGVNS. The length of the CDR3 is 13 residues. V was pared by 3 bases and J by 3 bases, with 2 bases of the junction left unmatched. CDR3 sequence reads: CASSDPGGYEQYF. The CDR3 DNA reads TGTGCCAGCAGTGATCCGGGGGGCTACGAGCAGTACTTC.

The gene calls are TRBV5-6 and TRBJ2-2, with 9 bases that match TRBD1. Losses at the gene ends were 4 bases for V and 5 bases for J; bases not matched to a gene: 12. Germline assignment: CDR1 SGHDT and CDR2 YYEEEE. CDR3 size: 17 residues. CDR3 protein: CASSHRGTGLLTGELFF. DNA of the CDR3: TGTGCCAGCAGCCACCGGGGGACAGGGCTTCTTACCGGGGAGCTGTTTTTT.

The count of this clonotype is one. This rearrangement joins TRBV2 to TRBJ1-5; 7 positions agree with TRBD1. Unmatched junction bases numbered 9, after V lost 6 bases and J lost 1 base. This CDR3 comprises 16 residues. Germline V gene lookup returns CDR1 SNHLY and CDR2 FYNNEI. The CDR3 sequence: CASSADRVVSNQPQHF. Here the CDR3 DNA reads TGTGCCAGCAGCGCAGACAGGGTGGTAAGCAATCAGCCCCAGCATTTT.

The V and J genes are TRBV6-1 and TRBJ1-3, with D unresolved. The CDR3 runs 12 residues. Germline lookup yields CDR1 MNHNS and CDR2 SASEGT. V was pared by 5 bases and J by 3 bases, with 5 bases between. This CDR3 reads CASSLNGNTIYF. The CDR3 nucleotides are TGTGCCAGCAGTCTTAATGGAAACACCATATATTTT.

The CDR3 sequence is CASRWTVSYNEQFF. The CDR3 nucleotides are TGTGCCAGCAGGTGGACAGTTTCCTACAATGAGCAGTTCTTC. The chain uses TRBV6-1 and TRBJ2-1, with D possibly matching TRBD1 (6 bases). Germline V gives CDR1 MNHNS, CDR2 SASEGT. This CDR3 comprises 14 residues. Trimming took 6 bases from V and 1 from J, leaving 10 bases between them.

This clonotype was detected a few times. The V gene is TRBV9, the J gene TRBJ2-3; 8 bases match TRBD1. The CDR3 extends over 14 amino acids. The germline V gene has CDR1 SGDLS and CDR2 YYNGEE. J was trimmed by 6 bases and V by 4 bases; bases with no gene match: 7. Here the CDR3 reads CASSWRTGKDTQYF. The CDR3 coding sequence is TGTGCCAGCAGCTGGAGGACAGGGAAGGATACGCAGTATTTT.

The sample holds a few counts of this clonotype. This sequence joins TRBV9 and TRBJ2-2; D not certain. V was shortened by 4 bases and J by 5 bases, with 9 bases between the two germline ends. CDR3 length equals 13 residues. Looked up from germline, CDR1 is SGDLS and CDR2 is YYNGEE. This chain's CDR3 is CASSPIPTGELFF. The CDR3 coding sequence is TGTGCCAGCAGCCCAATACCGACCGGGGAGCTGTTTTTT.

This clonotype was recorded a few times. V is TRBV20-1 and J is TRBJ2-2; D is ambiguous. CDR1 is DFQATT, CDR2 SNEGSKA, per germline (reference sequence). V was clipped by 0 bases and J by 4 bases, with 12 bases between them. There are 15 residues in the CDR3. CDR3 sequence: CSARDGGFRTGELFF. The CDR3 coding sequence is TGCAGTGCTAGAGATGGCGGATTCCGCACCGGGGAGCTGTTTTTT.